This passage covers 22 T cell receptor beta chains from one sample sequenced in a study of neurological immune-mediated disorders. TCRdb re-analysed the 5' RACE reads in MiXCR, keeping a single row per CDR3 protein. This sample has approximately 36,000 distinct CDR3 sequences; around an eighth occur once, and the top ten carry approximately 30%. Material for sequencing was PBMCs. All receptors come from a woman aged 45-65 years with HTLV-1-associated myelopathy (HAM/TSP).

This clonotype appeared many times. The V and J genes are TRBV7-2 and TRBJ1-2, with D uncertain. The CDR3 totals 14 residues. The V gene's germline CDR1 is SGHTA and CDR2 FQGNSA. V shed 2 bases and J shed 10 bases, with 17 bases lying between them. The CDR3 reads CASSLLPDPSLYTF. The CDR3 DNA is TGTGCCAGCAGCTTACTCCCCGATCCGTCCCTCTACACCTTC.

This clonotype was found many times. V gene TRBV6-5 combines with J gene TRBJ2-5, with D unclear. V lost 0 bases and J lost 3, with 14 bases in between. Germline CDR1 is MNHEY and CDR2 is SVGAGI. This CDR3 is built from 16 residues. The chain's CDR3 is CASSYSFQRPKETQYF. For the CDR3, the DNA is TGTGCCAGCAGTTACTCGTTCCAGAGACCTAAAGAGACCCAGTACTTC.

The table lists this clonotype with many counts. V gene TRBV7-2 combines with J gene TRBJ1-5; TRBD1 agrees at 7 bases. Per the germline V gene, CDR1 is SGHTA and CDR2 is FQGNSA. This CDR3 is 17 amino acids long. V lost 2 bases, J lost 0 bases, and 7 bases stayed unmatched. CDR3 sequence reads: CASSLRQGGDSNQPQHF. For the CDR3, the DNA is TGTGCCAGCAGCTTAAGACAGGGAGGTGATAGCAATCAGCCCCAGCATTTT.

This clonotype was recorded many times. The V and J genes are TRBV5-1 and TRBJ1-1, with D perhaps matching TRBD1 (5 bases). Germline assignment: CDR1 SGHRS and CDR2 YFSETQ. With 0 bases removed from V and 1 base from J, the gap between germline ends came to 7 bases. This CDR3 has 14 residues. This chain's CDR3 is CASSLADRNTEAFF. DNA of the CDR3: TGCGCCAGCAGCTTGGCCGACAGGAACACTGAAGCTTTCTTT.

This clonotype has ten or more counts. The rearrangement links TRBV9 to TRBJ1-5; no reliable D call. This CDR3 region has 15 residues. Germline values: CDR1 SGDLS, CDR2 YYNGEE. The germline V and J ends were trimmed by 2 bases and 0 bases, with 9 bases remaining between them. CDR3 residues: CASSVRVYSNQPQHF. CDR3 coding DNA: TGTGCCAGCAGCGTTCGGGTCTATAGCAATCAGCCCCAGCATTTT.

Details on this clonotype: An end of the junction differs from the germline gene, which may be a read error. The chain employs TRBV28 and TRBJ1-5; D gene ambiguous. Germline values: CDR1 MDHEN, CDR2 SYDVKM. The CDR3 has 14 residues. In nucleotides, the CDR3 is TGTGCCAGCAGGCCAAGGGAAGTGTCTCAGCCACAGCATTTT. Translation: CASRPREVSQPQHF.

In this sample, this clonotype turned up many times. This chain connects TRBV9 to TRBJ1-2, with D possibly TRBD1 on 5 matching bases. This CDR3 comprises 13 residues. CDR1 is SGDLS, CDR2 YYNGEE, per germline. V was clipped by 7 bases and J by 5 bases, with 15 bases between them. Here the CDR3 DNA reads TGTGCCAGCGGTTCATCAGGGTCTTATGGCTACACCTTC. Protein: CASGSSGSYGYTF.

In this sample, this clonotype turned up many times. The rearrangement joins TRBV7-8 to TRBJ2-3; TRBD2 aligns across 7 bases. The trim removed 1 base at V and 4 bases at J, leaving 2 bases unmatched. CDR3 size: 14 residues. The V gene's germline CDR1 is SGHVS and CDR2 FQNEAQ. CDR3 nucleotides: TGTGCCAGCAGCTTAGAGGGACTATCAGATACGCAGTATTTT. Its protein product is CASSLEGLSDTQYF.

This clonotype was counted at least ten times. The chain combines TRBV11-2 with TRBJ1-4; possibly TRBD1 for D (5 bases). This CDR3 has 15 residues. Trimming shortened V by 1 base and J by 4 bases, and 10 bases separated the two germline ends. Germline V CDR1 and CDR2: SGHAT, FQNNGV. The CDR3 is CASSLGTGFNEKLFF. In nucleotides, the CDR3 is TGTGCCAGCAGCTTAGGCACAGGATTTAATGAAAAACTGTTTTTT. Filled out from reference TRBV11-2 and TRBJ1-4, the complete variable domain reads EAGVAQSPRYKIIEKRQSVAFWCNPISGHATLYWYQQILGQGPKLLIQFQNNGVVDDSQLPKDRFSAERLKGVDSTLKIQPAKLEDSAVYLCASSLGTGFNEKLFFGSGTQLSVL.

In this sample, this clonotype turned up many times. The V and J genes are TRBV20-1 and TRBJ2-5; 16 nucleotides line up with TRBD2. J gave up 4 bases and V 0 bases, and 5 bases lay outside the gene matches. CDR1 is DFQATT, CDR2 SNEGSKA, per germline (reference sequence). The CDR3 extends over 17 amino acids. CDR3 bases: TGCAGTGCTAGAGATGCGGGACTAGCGGGGGGGCGAGAGACCCAGTACTTC. Protein product: CSARDAGLAGGRETQYF.

This clonotype was counted at least ten times. The genes are TRBV15 and TRBJ2-2, with TRBD1 matching 10 bases. Germline CDR1 LNHNV, CDR2 YYDKDF (reference sequence). Losses at the gene ends were 5 bases for V and 4 bases for J; bases not matched to a gene: 16. The CDR3 length is 19 residues. In DNA form, the CDR3 reads TGTGCCACCAGCGGCCAAGGGACAGGGGCGGGGTGGATCACCGGGGAGCTGTTTTTT. It is translated as CATSGQGTGAGWITGELFF.

This clonotype has ten or more counts. The genes are TRBV7-2 and TRBJ1-5; D is uncertain. The ends were cut back, 5 bases at V and 5 bases at J, with 16 bases in the middle. Looked up from germline, CDR1 is SGHTA and CDR2 is FQGNSA. The CDR3 has 15 residues. CDR3 in amino acids: CASSREAGQDQPQHF. The CDR3 nucleotides read TGTGCCAGCAGCCGTGAGGCAGGCCAGGATCAGCCCCAGCATTTT.

This clonotype was seen many times. The chain carries TRBV7-9 and TRBJ1-6, with unresolved D. The CDR3 loop spans 14 amino acids. Germline V CDR1 and CDR2: SEHNR, FQNEAQ (reference sequence). Trimming stripped 1 base from V and 6 bases from J, with 7 bases between. As DNA, the CDR3 is TGTGCCAGCAGCTTAGACCTACCTAATTCACCCCTCCACTTT. Protein: CASSLDLPNSPLHF.

This clonotype came up many times. The chain employs TRBV24-1 and TRBJ2-1, with 12 bases lining up with TRBD2. The junction had 10 bases not matched to a gene; V was cut back by 5 bases and J by 12 bases. This CDR3 has 15 residues. Germline V gene sequence: CDR1 KGHDR, CDR2 SFDVKD. Here the CDR3 reads CATSGGTSGSARQFF. CDR3 DNA sequence: TGTGCCACCAGTGGGGGGACTAGCGGGTCCGCCAGGCAGTTCTTC.

This clonotype was seen ten or more times. The J gene is TRBJ1-1, the V gene TRBV15; D ambiguous. Trimming removed 0 bases from V and 3 bases from J, with 8 bases in between. Looked up from germline, CDR1 is LNHNV and CDR2 is YYDKDF (reference sequence). This CDR3 region has 14 residues. CDR3 DNA sequence: TGTGCCACCAGCAGAGATGTGGGGTACACTGAAGCTTTCTTT. It specifies CATSRDVGYTEAFF.

This clonotype was seen ten or more times. The CDR3 loop reads CASSLSYSGTSGATDTQYF. CDR3 nucleotides: TGTGCCAGCAGTTTATCGTATTCCGGGACTAGCGGGGCCACAGATACGCAGTATTTT. The chain joins TRBV27 to TRBJ2-3; 13 bases align to TRBD2. CDR1 MNHEY and CDR2 SMNVEV come from the germline V gene (reference sequence). J was trimmed by 2 bases and V by 0 bases; bases with no gene match: 8. CDR3 length: 19 residues.

Details on this clonotype: The conserved phenylalanine or tryptophan is not found at the CDR3 terminus, so this likely reflects a read error. The CDR3: CASRTGGVGAFV. The CDR3 coding sequence is TGTGCCAGCAGAACCGGTGGGGTTGGAGCTTTCGTT. The chain employs TRBV7-9 and TRBJ1-1; no clear D gene. Trimming took 6 bases from V and 10 from J, leaving 15 bases between them. The CDR3 length is 12 residues. Germline CDR1 reads SEHNR; CDR2 reads FQNEAQ (reference sequence).

This clonotype was counted at least ten times. CDR3 region: CSARDLGYNEQFF. The CDR3 bases are TGCAGTGCTAGAGATTTAGGTTACAATGAGCAGTTCTTC. V usage is TRBV20-1 and J usage is TRBJ2-1; D gene ambiguous. CDR3 size: 13 residues. Germline loops: CDR1 DFQATT, CDR2 SNEGSKA (reference sequence). V lost 0 bases to trimming and J lost 4 bases, with 7 bases between them.

This clonotype was recorded at least ten times. This chain links TRBV24-1 with TRBJ2-5, with D perhaps matching TRBD1 (7 bases). From germline, CDR1 is KGHDR and CDR2 SFDVKD. Trimming took 5 bases from V and 5 from J, leaving 14 bases between them. The CDR3 extends over 14 amino acids. Here the CDR3 DNA reads TGTGCCACCAGTGCCCAGGGGGGTAGGGAGACCCAGTACTTC. Translated: CATSAQGGRETQYF.

This clonotype was detected ten times or more. The rearrangement uses TRBV11-2 and TRBJ1-2, with D hard to call. V was cut by 1 base and J by 4 bases, with 10 bases left in between. The CDR3 is 14 residues long. Germline assignment: CDR1 SGHAT and CDR2 FQNNGV. The chain's CDR3 is CASSLVGPGYGYTF. CDR3 DNA sequence: TGTGCCAGCAGCTTAGTAGGGCCTGGCTATGGCTACACCTTC.

This clonotype was seen many times. V and J are TRBV14 and TRBJ1-2; D is unresolved. The V gene's germline CDR1 is SGHDN and CDR2 FVKESK. Trimming pared 1 base from V and 7 bases from J, leaving 4 bases between. CDR3 length: 11 residues. The CDR3 loop is CASSQASGYTF. CDR3 in DNA: TGTGCCAGCAGCCAAGCGTCTGGCTACACCTTC.

The sample holds many counts of this clonotype. The V call is TRBV5-6, the J call TRBJ1-1; D call uncertain. This CDR3 is 15 amino acids long. V was cut by 1 base and J by 1 base, with 11 bases left in between. Per the germline V gene, CDR1 is SGHDT and CDR2 is YYEEEE. The DNA of the CDR3 is TGTGCCAGCAGCTTGACTCAAGGGTCGAACACTGAAGCTTTCTTT. Residues: CASSLTQGSNTEAFF.